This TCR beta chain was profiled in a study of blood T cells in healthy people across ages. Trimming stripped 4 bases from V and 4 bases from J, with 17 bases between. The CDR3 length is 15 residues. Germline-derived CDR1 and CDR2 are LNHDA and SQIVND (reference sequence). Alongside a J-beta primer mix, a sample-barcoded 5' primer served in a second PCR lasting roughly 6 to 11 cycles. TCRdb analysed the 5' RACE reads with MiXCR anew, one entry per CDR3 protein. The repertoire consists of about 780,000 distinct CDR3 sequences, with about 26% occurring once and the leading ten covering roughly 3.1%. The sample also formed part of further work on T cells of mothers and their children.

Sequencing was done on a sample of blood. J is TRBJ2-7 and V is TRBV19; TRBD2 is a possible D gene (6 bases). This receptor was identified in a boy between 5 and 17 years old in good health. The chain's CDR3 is CASSTGPEGTYEQYF. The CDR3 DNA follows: TGTGCCAGTAGTACAGGACCCGAGGGGACTTACGAGCAGTACTTC.